This TCR beta chain was sequenced for a study of T-cell reconstitution after alpha-beta-depleted transplantation in children. Findings and caveats of the study: Surviving recipient T cells and thymic progenitors underlay high day-60 TCRbeta diversity in some patients. Newly produced T cells mostly accounted for T-cell counts and diversity one year post-transplant.

Preparation of the TCRbeta library was carried out with unique molecular identifiers. TCRdb called the PCR reads again in MiXCR, with one record for every CDR3 protein. This sample has under 250,000 distinct CDR3 sequences, with 6.6% found just once. The germline CDR1 and CDR2 sequences are LGHDT and YNNKEL (reference sequence). The CDR3 is 13 amino acids. Details on this clonotype: Its specificity is unknown. The junction shows a germline mismatch at one end, possibly a read error.

This material consisted of PBMCs, taken before TCRalphabeta/CD19-depleted stem cell transplant. The sequence came from a boy between 2 and 10 years old with acute lymphoblastic leukemia, due to receive a stem cell transplant. This chain joins TRBV3-1 and TRBJ2-1; D not resolved. The CDR3 spells CAISQEVDNEQFF. The CDR3 bases are TGTGCCATCAGCCAAGAGGTAGACAATGAGCAGTTCTTC.